Listed here are 18 T cell receptor beta chains from one sample, sequenced in a study of blood T cells in healthy people across ages. A second PCR, run for roughly 6 to 11 cycles, used a sample-barcoded 5' primer plus a J-beta primer mix. TCRdb re-called the 5' RACE reads with MiXCR, one entry per CDR3 protein. Of about 1.6 million distinct CDR3 sequences listed, roughly 32% are singletons. The sample comprised blood. Receptors were obtained from a woman in her 30s in good health.

The chain has TRBV9 and TRBJ2-3, with 10 bases that match TRBD2. CDR1 and CDR2 (germline): SGDLS, YYNGEE. Trimming cost V 3 bases and J 5 bases; bases outside gene matches: 9. The CDR3 loop spans 16 amino acids. CDR3 DNA: TGTGCCAGCAGCGCCACTAGCGGGATAAGGGGAGATACGCAGTATTTT. This sequence encodes CASSATSGIRGDTQYF.

The CDR3 loop is CASSWGRSADTQYF. In nucleotides, the CDR3 is TGCGCCAGCAGCTGGGGGCGCTCCGCAGATACGCAGTATTTT. The chain carries TRBV5-1 and TRBJ2-3; TRBD1 is a possible D gene (6 bases). The CDR3 has 14 amino acids. CDR1 is SGHRS, CDR2 YFSETQ, per germline. Trimming shortened V by 3 bases and J by 4 bases, and 12 bases separated the two germline ends.

DNA of the CDR3: TGCGCCAGCGGGCAGGGGGAGAACTACGAGCAGTACTTC. Translating it yields CASGQGENYEQYF. This sequence joins TRBV5-1 and TRBJ2-7, with 7 bases matching TRBD1. J lost 3 bases, V lost 7 bases, and 7 bases had no gene match. The CDR3 extends over 13 amino acids. CDR1 is SGHRS, CDR2 YFSETQ, per germline.

V gene TRBV6-1 combines with J gene TRBJ2-1; no clear D gene. The V gene lost 6 bases and the J gene lost 4 bases, with 13 bases spanning the gap. Germline V lookup: CDR1 MNHNS, CDR2 SASEGT. This CDR3 region has 14 residues. The chain's CDR3 is CASRGAIRYNEQFF. The CDR3 DNA reads as TGTGCCAGCAGAGGAGCTATCCGATACAATGAGCAGTTCTTC.

This clonotype was seen only a few times. V usage is TRBV27 and J usage is TRBJ2-1; perhaps TRBD2 as D (6 bases). Trimming removed 7 bases at V and 8 bases at J, with 18 bases between. The germline gives CDR1 MNHEY, CDR2 SMNVEV (reference sequence). CDR3 length: 14 amino acids. CDR3 sequence (DNA): TGTGCCAGCAAGTGGGACTCGCGGGTCGATGAGCAGTTCTTC. This translates into CASKWDSRVDEQFF.

The table lists this clonotype with a few counts. The rearrangement joins TRBV6-6 to TRBJ1-5; tentatively, D is TRBD1 (6 bases). The CDR3 is 15 amino acids. Trimming left V 11 bases short and J 2 bases short, with 19 bases between. Germline V lookup: CDR1 MNHNY, CDR2 SVGAGI (reference sequence). Here the CDR3 DNA reads TGTGCCTCACAAGGGGGAAGTCATGGCAATCAGCCCCAGCATTTT. This encodes CASQGGSHGNQPQHF.

The chain has TRBV9 and TRBJ1-5; 9 bases align to TRBD1. CDR1 is SGDLS, CDR2 YYNGEE, per germline. The CDR3 runs to 15 residues. V trimming: 3 bases; J trimming: 4 bases; junction bases outside the gene matches: 5. The CDR3 DNA reads TGTGCCAGCAGCGCATCCGGGACAGGGAATCAGCCCCAGCATTTT. Protein sequence: CASSASGTGNQPQHF.

This chain uses TRBV5-5 with TRBJ2-2, with 15 bases aligning to TRBD2. There are 18 residues in the CDR3. V lost 4 bases and J lost 2; bases outside the gene matches: 6. The germline CDR1 and CDR2 sequences are SGHKS and YYEKEE (reference sequence). CDR3 sequence reads: CASSRGTSGGLNTGELFF. The CDR3 coding sequence is TGTGCCAGCAGCCGAGGGACTAGCGGGGGGCTAAACACCGGGGAGCTGTTTTTT.

The chain links TRBV28 to TRBJ2-1; no firm D call. The V gene lost 5 bases and the J gene lost 8 bases, with 16 bases spanning the gap. This CDR3 comprises 14 residues. The germline CDR1 and CDR2 sequences are MDHEN and SYDVKM. The CDR3 is CASSNRPPGDEQFF. The CDR3, as DNA: TGTGCCAGCAGTAACCGGCCCCCCGGCGATGAGCAGTTCTTC. Based on the CDR3 plus reference TRBV28 and TRBJ2-1, the full variable domain is DVKVTQSSRYLVKRTGEKVFLECVQDMDHENMFWYRQDPGLGLRLIYFSYDVKMKEKGDIPEGYSVSREKKERFSLILESASTNQTSMYLCASSNRPPGDEQFFGPGTRLTVL.

The rearrangement uses TRBV3-1 and TRBJ2-5, with D uncertain. Germline loops: CDR1 LGHDT, CDR2 YNNKEL (reference sequence). V lost 1 base to trimming and J lost 9 bases, with 9 bases between them. This CDR3 contains 12 residues. In nucleotides, the CDR3 is TGTGCCAGCAGCCAAGCTCCCTGGGCCCAGTACTTC. It is translated as CASSQAPWAQYF.

The sample holds many counts of this clonotype. V gene TRBV27 combines with J gene TRBJ2-7; TRBD1 or TRBD2 may be the D gene (5 bases each). The germline V gene encodes CDR1 MNHEY and CDR2 SMNVEV (reference sequence). The CDR3 contains 14 residues. V was cut by 6 bases and J by 2 bases, with 14 bases left in between. The CDR3 reads CASSLWDPTYEQYF. The CDR3 bases are TGTGCCAGCAGCCTCTGGGACCCGACCTACGAGCAGTACTTC.

The gene calls are TRBV12-3 or TRBV12-4 and TRBJ2-1; D gene unclear. The CDR3 totals 14 residues. The V gene lost 11 bases and the J gene lost 8 bases, with 22 bases spanning the gap. CDR3 in DNA: TGTGCCGGCAAGGTTAGTCCAGCCTCCGATGAGCAGTTCTTC. Protein: CAGKVSPASDEQFF.

Only a few counts were recorded for this clonotype. This rearrangement joins TRBV20-1 to TRBJ1-2; 7 nucleotides agree with TRBD1. J lost 3 bases, V lost 3 bases, and 4 bases had no gene match. The CDR3 is 13 residues long. Per germline, CDR1 DFQATT and CDR2 SNEGSKA (reference sequence). The CDR3 DNA sequence: TGCAGTGCTAGGGGGACAGCGGACTATGGCTACACCTTC. Its translation is CSARGTADYGYTF.

The genes are TRBV25-1 and TRBJ1-6; D not certain. The length of the CDR3 is 15 residues. Per the germline V gene, CDR1 is MGHDK and CDR2 is SYGVNS. The V and J ends lost 1 base and 8 bases respectively, with 12 bases between them. The DNA for the CDR3 is TGTGCCAGCAGTGAATCGGTCCGACCTTATTCACCCCTCCACTTT. Encoded protein: CASSESVRPYSPLHF.

This clonotype has only a few counts. V and J are TRBV3-1 and TRBJ2-1; 10 bases align to TRBD2. There are 16 residues in the CDR3. The V and J ends lost 8 bases and 8 bases, in that order; junction bases with no gene match: 15. CDR1 LGHDT and CDR2 YNNKEL come from the germline V gene (reference sequence). The CDR3 loop is CASSRSGTSVSDEQFF. The CDR3 DNA follows: TGTGCCAGCTCCCGGTCGGGGACTAGCGTAAGTGATGAGCAGTTCTTC.

A single count supports this clonotype. J is TRBJ1-2 and V is TRBV20-1, with D perhaps matching TRBD1 (5 bases). V dropped 0 bases and J dropped 0 bases, with 17 bases sitting between them. Germline V CDR1 and CDR2: DFQATT, SNEGSKA (reference sequence). There are 17 residues in the CDR3. CDR3 DNA sequence: TGCAGTGCTAGAGATAGCCCGGGCAGGGCGCCTAACTATGGCTACACCTTC. Its protein is CSARDSPGRAPNYGYTF.

This clonotype showed up many times. This chain connects TRBV6-6 to TRBJ2-3, with 9 bases lining up with TRBD2. Germline CDR1 reads MNHNY; CDR2 reads SVGAGI (reference sequence). V dropped 0 bases and J dropped 4; count of bases not matched to a gene: 11. The CDR3 length is 18 residues. CDR3 protein: CASSYSRPSGVRPDTQYF. DNA for the CDR3: TGTGCCAGCAGTTACTCGAGGCCTAGCGGGGTTCGTCCAGATACGCAGTATTTT.

As to this clonotype: The junction does not match germline at one end; this may be a read error. The rearrangement links TRBV7-2 to TRBJ2-5, with TRBD2 as a possible D gene (6 bases). From germline, CDR1 is SGHTA and CDR2 FQGNSA. This CDR3 spans 15 amino acids. Written as DNA, the CDR3 is TGTGCCAGCAGCTTAGGCGGGAACTACCAAGAGGCCCAGTACTTC. This translates into CASSLGGNYQEAQYF.